This TCR beta chain was observed in a study of blood T cells in healthy people across ages (dated by TCRdb to the mid-2010s). Some background on the complete study: In model experiments, template switching captured about one uniquely barcoded TCR beta cDNA molecule for every two T cells. To avoid experimental bias, donors of different ages were spread randomly across the sequencing lanes. The donors were divided into four age groups: young (average around 16 years), middle-aged (roughly 40), aged (under 70) and long-lived (roughly 82). To track age-related changes in TCR beta repertoire diversity, the study relied on deep sequencing normalized with unique cDNA molecular identifiers. Using the same blood draw, the study looked at two additional independent replicas of 1 million unique cDNA reads for two donors, one aged 18 to 30 and the other aged 80 or older.

With regard to this clonotype: Its recognized antigen is unknown. No base qualities exist here, and no much larger clone lies one base off it.

Summary of the overall study and its limitations: Observed TCR beta diversity correlated strongly with the percentage of naive T cells measured by flow cytometry. Compared with the aged group, more naive CD4+ T cells, fewer expanded clones and increased TCR diversity were shown by the long-lived group, suggesting age selection. Estimates of total diversity based on one million sequenced T cells were considered lower bounds and underestimates. The CMV infection status of donors was not known, potentially confounding age-related changes in expanded clonotypes. Observed TCR beta diversity per million T cells fell roughly linearly with age, and a significant reduction was already apparent by age about 36. Bulk unsorted PBMC profiling prevented conclusive comparison of naive and antigen-experienced compartments.

V is clipped by 0 bases and J by 13 bases, and the sequence between their germline boundaries is 22 bases long. According to the germline V gene (reference sequence), CDR1 reads DFQATT and CDR2 reads SNEGSKA. The cysteine opens and the phenylalanine closes a CDR3 of 15 amino acids. Only the CDR3 region is kept as DNA, spanning 45 bases read in frame from base 1. Donors were approximately 42 systemically healthy Caucasian individuals from Russia aged roughly 6 to 90 years. Approximately 9.3 milliliters of peripheral blood were collected from each donor into EDTA-treated Vacutainer tubes. Ficoll-Paque density-gradient centrifugation was used to isolate PBMCs, with at least 7 million per sample. Trizol reagent was used to extract total RNA from the PBMCs, yielding at least 6 micrograms per sample. For every donor, an aliquot of PBMCs went through flow cytometry to measure the percentages of naive CD45RAhigh/CD27high T cells.

Library preparation employed 5' RACE. For sequencing, an Illumina HiSeq 2500 was employed. A second roughly 6 to 11 cycle PCR used a sample-barcoded 5' primer and a J-beta primer mix. A unique molecular identifier was introduced onto each TCR beta cDNA molecule by a template-switch 5' adaptor carrying 12 random nucleotides. At least 2.5 million CDR3-containing paired-end reads were obtained from each sample. The Mint cDNA synthesis kit, primed by a TRBC-specific oligonucleotide, was used to synthesize first-strand cDNA from all RNA. Following uracil-DNA glycosylase treatment, all cDNA underwent a first 18-cycle PCR with the universal primers M1SS and BC2_uni_R. The authors' analysis ran thus. For normalization, 1 million high-quality reads were randomly selected from each sample, with every read carrying a distinct molecular identifier. Instead of being binned into consensus sequences, reads with shared molecular identifiers were discarded. MiTCR, set to a Q25 quality threshold and the strictest error-elimination algorithm, was used for CDR3 identification, clonotype clustering and error correction. A nonparametric unseen species model with Euler transformation was used to estimate a lower bound on total TCR beta diversity. The public sequencing data were trimmed at Q25 with fastp and processed into clonotypes with MiXCR by TCRdb, which kept only in-frame beta chains. Rows are combined by CDR3 protein, so each entry shows the most common genes and DNA. TCRdb's processing, not the authors' own work, is the source of the V and J calls. Here the sample has approximately 800,000 distinct CDR3 sequences; about three fifths occur a single time. Clones ranked in the top ten supply over 20% of the sample.

The clonotype was recovered from a man aged 25 to 40 in good health. The chain couples TRBV20-1 to TRBJ2-1, with TRBD1 perhaps the D gene, on 5 matching bases. Sequenced sample: blood. At the DNA level, the sequence is TGCAGTGCTAGAGATTGGGGCAGGGTTGACGGAAACCAGTTCTTC. The translation is CSARDWGRVDGNQFF.